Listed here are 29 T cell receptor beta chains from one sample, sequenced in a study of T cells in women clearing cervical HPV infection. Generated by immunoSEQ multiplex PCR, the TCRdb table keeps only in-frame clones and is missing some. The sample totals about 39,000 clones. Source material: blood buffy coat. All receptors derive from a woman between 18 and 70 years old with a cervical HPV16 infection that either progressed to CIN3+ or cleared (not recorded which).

CDR3 bases read: TGTGCCATCAGTGAAGGCCCCCTCCCTGGGGGCGGCGGCAATCAGCCC. It codes for CAISEGPLPGGGGNQP. The CDR3, in full, reads CAISEGPLPGGGGNQPQHF. The chain combines TRBV10-3 with TRBJ1-5; D might be TRBD1 (6 bases). The CDR3 extends 3 residues past the end of the read, so its final part is completed from the germline J gene. Germline V gene sequence: CDR1 ENHRY, CDR2 SYGVKD. CDR3 length: 19 amino acids. V was cut by 3 bases and J by 2 bases, with 23 bases left in between.

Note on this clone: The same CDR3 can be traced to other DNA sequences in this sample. The covered CDR3 bases are TGTGCCAGCAGGCCCGGACAGGCGAACACCGGGGAG. Its translation: CASRPGQANTGE. The CDR3 in full is CASRPGQANTGELFF. The V gene is TRBV7-9, the J gene TRBJ2-2, with 7 bases matching TRBD1. The observed sequence ends 3 residues before the CDR3 terminus, with the missing tail filled in from the germline J gene. The V segment lost 6 bases and the J segment 0 bases; nucleotides outside the gene matches: 4. Germline CDR1 and CDR2: SEHNR and FQNEAQ (reference sequence). The CDR3 extends over 15 amino acids.

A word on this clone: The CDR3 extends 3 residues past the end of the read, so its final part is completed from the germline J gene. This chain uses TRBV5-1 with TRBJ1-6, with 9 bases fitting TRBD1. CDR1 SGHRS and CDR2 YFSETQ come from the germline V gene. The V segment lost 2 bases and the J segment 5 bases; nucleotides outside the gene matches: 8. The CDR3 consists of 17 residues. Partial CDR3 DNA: TGCGCCAGCAGCTTCGGAGGGACAGGGTATGATAATTCACCC. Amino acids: CASSFGGTGYDNSP. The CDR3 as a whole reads CASSFGGTGYDNSPLHF.

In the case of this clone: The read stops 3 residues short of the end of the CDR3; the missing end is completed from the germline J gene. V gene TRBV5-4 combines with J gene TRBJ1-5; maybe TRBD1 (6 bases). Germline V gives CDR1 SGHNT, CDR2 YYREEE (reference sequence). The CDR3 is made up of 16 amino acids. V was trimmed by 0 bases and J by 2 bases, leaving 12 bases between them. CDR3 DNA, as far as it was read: TGTGCCAGCAGCTTGGACCCAGGGGAGGGCAATCAGCCC. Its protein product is CASSLDPGEGNQP. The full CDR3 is CASSLDPGEGNQPQHF.

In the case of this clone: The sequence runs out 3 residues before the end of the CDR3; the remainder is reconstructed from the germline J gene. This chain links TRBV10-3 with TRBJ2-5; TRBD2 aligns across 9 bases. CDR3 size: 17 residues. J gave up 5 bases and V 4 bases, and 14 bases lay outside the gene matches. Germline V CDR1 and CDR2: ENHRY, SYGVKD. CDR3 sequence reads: CAISAGLGNGLAETQYF. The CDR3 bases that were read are TGTGCCATCAGTGCGGGTCTCGGCAACGGACTAGCGGAGACC.

CDR3: CASSSYGQGQGEQYF. CDR3 DNA, as far as it was read: TGTGCCAGCAGTTCCTACGGACAGGGCCAGGGCGAG. V is TRBV12-3 or TRBV12-4 and J is TRBJ2-7; TRBD1 matches 8 bases. The CDR3 extends 3 residues past the end of the read, so its final part is completed from the germline J gene. With 4 bases clipped from V and 6 bases from J, the junction kept 11 bases outside the gene matches. This CDR3 has 15 residues.

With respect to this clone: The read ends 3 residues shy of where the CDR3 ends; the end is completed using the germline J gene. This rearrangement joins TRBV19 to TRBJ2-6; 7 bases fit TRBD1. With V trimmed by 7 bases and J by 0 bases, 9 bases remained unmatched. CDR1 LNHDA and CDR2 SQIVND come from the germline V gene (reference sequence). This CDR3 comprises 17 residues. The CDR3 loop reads CASKTGVIASGANVLTF. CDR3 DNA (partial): TGTGCCAGTAAAACAGGGGTTATAGCCTCTGGGGCCAACGTC.

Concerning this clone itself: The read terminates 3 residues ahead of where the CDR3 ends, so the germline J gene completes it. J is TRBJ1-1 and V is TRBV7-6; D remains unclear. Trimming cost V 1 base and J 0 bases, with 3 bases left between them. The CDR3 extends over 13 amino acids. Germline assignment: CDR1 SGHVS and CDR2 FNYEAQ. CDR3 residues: CASSLDLNTEAFF. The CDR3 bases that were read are TGTGCCAGCAGCTTAGACTTGAACACTGAA.

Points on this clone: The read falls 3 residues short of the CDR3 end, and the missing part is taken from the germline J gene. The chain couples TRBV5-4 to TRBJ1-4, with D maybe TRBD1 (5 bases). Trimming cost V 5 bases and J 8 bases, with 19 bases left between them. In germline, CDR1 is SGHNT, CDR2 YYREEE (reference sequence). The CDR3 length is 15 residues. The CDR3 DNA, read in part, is TGTGCCAGCAGTGCAATGGGGGGTTCAGAAGAAAAA. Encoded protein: CASSAMGGSEEK. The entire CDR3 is CASSAMGGSEEKLFF.

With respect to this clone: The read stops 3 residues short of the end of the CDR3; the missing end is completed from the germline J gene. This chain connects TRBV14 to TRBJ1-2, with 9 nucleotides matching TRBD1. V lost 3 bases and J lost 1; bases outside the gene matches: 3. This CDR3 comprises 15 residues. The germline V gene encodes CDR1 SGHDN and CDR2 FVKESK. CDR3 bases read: TGTGCCAGCAGCCAGGGGACAGGGTATAACTATGGC. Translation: CASSQGTGYNYG. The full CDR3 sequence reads CASSQGTGYNYGYTF. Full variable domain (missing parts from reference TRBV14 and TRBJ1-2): EAGVTQFPSHSVIEKGQTVTLRCDPISGHDNLYWYRRVMGKEIKFLLHFVKESKQDESGMPNNRFLAERTGGTYSTLKVQPAELEDSGVYFCASSQGTGYNYGYTFGSGTRLTVV.

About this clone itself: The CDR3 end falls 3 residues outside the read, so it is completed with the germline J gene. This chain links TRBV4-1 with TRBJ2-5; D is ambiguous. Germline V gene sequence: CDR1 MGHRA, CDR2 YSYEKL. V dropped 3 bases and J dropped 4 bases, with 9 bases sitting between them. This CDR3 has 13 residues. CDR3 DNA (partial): TGCGCCAGCAGCCACCCAGGAAGAGAGACC. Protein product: CASSHPGRET. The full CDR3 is CASSHPGRETQYF.

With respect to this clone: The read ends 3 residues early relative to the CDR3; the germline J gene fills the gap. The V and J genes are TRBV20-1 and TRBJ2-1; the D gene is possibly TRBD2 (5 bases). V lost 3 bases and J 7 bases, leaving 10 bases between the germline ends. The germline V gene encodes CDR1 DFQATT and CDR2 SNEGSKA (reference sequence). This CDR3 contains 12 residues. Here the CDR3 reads CSARVSENEQFF. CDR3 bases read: TGCAGTGCTAGGGTTAGCGAAAATGAG.

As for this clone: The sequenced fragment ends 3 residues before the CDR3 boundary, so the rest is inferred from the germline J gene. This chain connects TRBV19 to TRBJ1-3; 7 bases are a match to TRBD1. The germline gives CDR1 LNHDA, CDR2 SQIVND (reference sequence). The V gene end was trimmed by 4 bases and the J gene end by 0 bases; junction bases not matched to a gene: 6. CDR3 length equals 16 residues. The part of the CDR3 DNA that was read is TGTGCCAGTAGTAGCCCTGGGACAGTCTCTGGAAACACC. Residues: CASSSPGTVSGNT. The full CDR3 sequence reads CASSSPGTVSGNTIYF.

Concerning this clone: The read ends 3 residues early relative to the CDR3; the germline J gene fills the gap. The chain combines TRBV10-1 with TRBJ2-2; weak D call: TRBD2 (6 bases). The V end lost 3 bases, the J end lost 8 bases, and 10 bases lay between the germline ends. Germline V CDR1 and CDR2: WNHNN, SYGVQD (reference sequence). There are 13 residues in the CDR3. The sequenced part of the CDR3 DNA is TGCGCCAGCAGTGAAAGGCTAGCGGGGGAG. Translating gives CASSERLAGE. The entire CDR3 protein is CASSERLAGELFF.

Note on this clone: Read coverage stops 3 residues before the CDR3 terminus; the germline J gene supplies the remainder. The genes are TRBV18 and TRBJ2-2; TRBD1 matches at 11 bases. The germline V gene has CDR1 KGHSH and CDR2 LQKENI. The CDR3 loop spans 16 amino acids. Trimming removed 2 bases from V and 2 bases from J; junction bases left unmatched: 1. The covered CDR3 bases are TGTGCCAGCTCACCAGGGACAGGGGGAAACACCGGGGAG. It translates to CASSPGTGGNTGE. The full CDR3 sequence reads CASSPGTGGNTGELFF.

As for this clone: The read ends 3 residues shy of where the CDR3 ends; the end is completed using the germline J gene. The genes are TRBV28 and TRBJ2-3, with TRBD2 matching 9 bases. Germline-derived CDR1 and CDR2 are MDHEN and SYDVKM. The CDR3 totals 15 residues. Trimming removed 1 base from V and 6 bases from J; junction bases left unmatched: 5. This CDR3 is CASSLSAGGQDTQYF. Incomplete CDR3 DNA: TGTGCCAGCAGTTTATCGGCGGGGGGGCAGGATACG.

The CDR3 is CAWSEQAYGYTF. The CDR3 bases that were read are TGTGCCTGGAGTGAACAGGCCTATGGC. The chain couples TRBV30 to TRBJ1-2; D possibly corresponds to TRBD1 (5 bases). The read gets to within 3 residues of the CDR3 end, and the germline J gene fills in the rest. Germline V gene lookup returns CDR1 GTSNPN and CDR2 SVGIG (reference sequence). This CDR3 contains 12 residues. Trimming cost V 1 base and J 4 bases, with 7 bases left between them.

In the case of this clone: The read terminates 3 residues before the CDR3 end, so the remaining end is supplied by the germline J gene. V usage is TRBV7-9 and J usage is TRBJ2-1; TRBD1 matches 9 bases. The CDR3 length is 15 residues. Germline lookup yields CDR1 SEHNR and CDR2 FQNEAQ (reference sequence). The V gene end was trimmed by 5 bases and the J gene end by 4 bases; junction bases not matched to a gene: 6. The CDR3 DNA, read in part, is TGTGCCAGCAGCCCAGGAGGACAGGGGTACAATGAG. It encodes CASSPGGQGYNE. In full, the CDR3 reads CASSPGGQGYNEQFF.

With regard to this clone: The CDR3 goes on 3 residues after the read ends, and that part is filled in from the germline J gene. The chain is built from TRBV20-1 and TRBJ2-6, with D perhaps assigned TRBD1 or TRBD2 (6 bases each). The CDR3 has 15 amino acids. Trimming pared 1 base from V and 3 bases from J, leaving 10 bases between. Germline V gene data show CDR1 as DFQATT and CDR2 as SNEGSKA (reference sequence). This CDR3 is CSARVQGGGANVLTF. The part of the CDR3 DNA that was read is TGCAGTGCTAGAGTACAGGGAGGTGGGGCCAACGTC.

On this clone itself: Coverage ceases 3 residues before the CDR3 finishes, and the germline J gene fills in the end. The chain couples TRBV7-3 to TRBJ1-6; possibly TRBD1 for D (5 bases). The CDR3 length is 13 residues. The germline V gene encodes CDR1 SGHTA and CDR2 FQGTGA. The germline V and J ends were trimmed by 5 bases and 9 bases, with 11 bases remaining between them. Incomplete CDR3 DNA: TGTGCCAGCAGCCTGGGGGGGACTTCACCC. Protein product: CASSLGGTSP. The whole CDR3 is CASSLGGTSPLHF.

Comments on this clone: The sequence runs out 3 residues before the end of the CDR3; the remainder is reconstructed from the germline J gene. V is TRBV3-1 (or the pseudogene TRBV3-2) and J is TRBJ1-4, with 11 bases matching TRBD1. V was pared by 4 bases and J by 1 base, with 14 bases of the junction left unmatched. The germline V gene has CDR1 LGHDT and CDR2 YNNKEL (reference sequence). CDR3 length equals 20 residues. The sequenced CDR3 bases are TGTGCCAGCAGCCCGCTGACTTGGTGGGGGACAGGGGGAACTAATGAAAAA. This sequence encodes CASSPLTWWGTGGTNEK. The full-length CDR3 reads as CASSPLTWWGTGGTNEKLFF.

CDR3 bases read: TGTGCCACTCGCCCCGAGACTAGCAGCTACGAG. Translating gives CATRPETSSYE. The CDR3 as a whole reads CATRPETSSYEQYF. The V call is TRBV19, the J call TRBJ2-7; 7 bases agree with TRBD2. The read ends 3 residues before the CDR3 terminus; that terminus is restored from the germline J gene. There are 14 residues in the CDR3. CDR1 is LNHDA and CDR2 is SQIVND in the germline V gene (reference sequence). J lost 3 bases, V lost 10 bases, and 12 bases had no gene match.

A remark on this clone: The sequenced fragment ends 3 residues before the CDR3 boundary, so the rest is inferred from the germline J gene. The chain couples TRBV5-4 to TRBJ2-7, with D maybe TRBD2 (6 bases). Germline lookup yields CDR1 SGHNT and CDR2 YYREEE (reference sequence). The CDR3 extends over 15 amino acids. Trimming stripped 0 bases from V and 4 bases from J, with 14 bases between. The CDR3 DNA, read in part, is TGTGCCAGCAGCTTGGTTGGGGGGTTGGGGTACGAG. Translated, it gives CASSLVGGLGYE. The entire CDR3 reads CASSLVGGLGYEQYF.

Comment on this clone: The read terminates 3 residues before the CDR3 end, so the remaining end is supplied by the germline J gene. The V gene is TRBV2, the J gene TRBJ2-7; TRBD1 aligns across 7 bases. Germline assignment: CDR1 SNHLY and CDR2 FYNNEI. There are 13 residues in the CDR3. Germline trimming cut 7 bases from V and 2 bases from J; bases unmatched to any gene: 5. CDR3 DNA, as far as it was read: TGTGCCAGCACCTGGGACAGTACCTACGAG. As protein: CASTWDSTYE. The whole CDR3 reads CASTWDSTYEQYF.

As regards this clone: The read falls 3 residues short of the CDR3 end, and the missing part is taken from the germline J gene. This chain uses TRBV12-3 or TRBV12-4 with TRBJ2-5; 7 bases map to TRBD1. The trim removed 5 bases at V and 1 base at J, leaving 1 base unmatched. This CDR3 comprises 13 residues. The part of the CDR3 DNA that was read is TGTGCCAGCAGTCGGGACAGCCAAGAGACC. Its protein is CASSRDSQET. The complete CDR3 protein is CASSRDSQETQYF.

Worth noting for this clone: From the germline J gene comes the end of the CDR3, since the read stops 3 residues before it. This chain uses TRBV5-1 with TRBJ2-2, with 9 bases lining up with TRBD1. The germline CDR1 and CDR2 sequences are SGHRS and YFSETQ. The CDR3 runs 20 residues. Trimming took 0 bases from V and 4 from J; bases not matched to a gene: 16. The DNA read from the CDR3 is TGCGCCAGCAGCTTGGATACGCGGCGGGGGACAGGGAGGCCCACCGGGGAG. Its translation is CASSLDTRRGTGRPTGE. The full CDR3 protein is CASSLDTRRGTGRPTGELFF.

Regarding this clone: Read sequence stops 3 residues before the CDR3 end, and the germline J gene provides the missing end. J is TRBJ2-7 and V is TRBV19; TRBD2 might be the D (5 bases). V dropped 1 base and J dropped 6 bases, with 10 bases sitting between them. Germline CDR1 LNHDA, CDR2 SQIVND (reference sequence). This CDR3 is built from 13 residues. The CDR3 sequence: CASSIGGPGEQYF. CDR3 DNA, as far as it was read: TGTGCCAGTAGTATAGGAGGGCCCGGCGAG.

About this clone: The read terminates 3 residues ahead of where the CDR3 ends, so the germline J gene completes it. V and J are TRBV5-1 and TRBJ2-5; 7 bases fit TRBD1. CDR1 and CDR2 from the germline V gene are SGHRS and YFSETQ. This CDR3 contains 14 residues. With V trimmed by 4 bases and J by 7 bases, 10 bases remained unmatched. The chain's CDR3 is CASSPQGEPGTQYF. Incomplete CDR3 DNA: TGCGCCAGCAGCCCGCAGGGGGAACCTGGGACC.

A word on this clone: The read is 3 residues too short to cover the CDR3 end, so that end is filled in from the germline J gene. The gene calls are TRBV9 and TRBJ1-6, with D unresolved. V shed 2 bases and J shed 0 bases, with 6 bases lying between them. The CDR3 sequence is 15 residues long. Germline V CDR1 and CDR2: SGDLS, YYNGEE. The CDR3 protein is CASSVGSSYNSPLHF. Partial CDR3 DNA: TGTGCCAGCAGCGTCGGTAGCTCCTATAATTCACCC.